These 18 T cell receptor beta chains share one sample of origin, sequenced in a study of blood T cell repertoires in COVID-19 (dated by TCRdb to the early 2020s). Library preparation employed the immunoSEQ multiplex PCR assay. TCRdb retrieved this table from immuneACCESS and kept in-frame rearrangements only. Not all clones are present; in checked studies, unresolved V genes account for under half, and no reason is known for the remainder. Within this sample are approximately 220,000 clones, with 65% to 90% of them counted one time only. 4.7% of the sample comes from the top ten. Sequenced sample: peripheral blood. The receptors here all came from a woman in her sixties or seventies with acute or convalescent COVID-19.

This clone was seen a handful of times. V and J are TRBV9 and TRBJ1-2; 8 bases agree with TRBD1. V trimming: 4 bases; J trimming: 3 bases; junction bases outside the gene matches: 8. This CDR3 comprises 15 residues. The V gene's germline CDR1 is SGDLS and CDR2 YYNGEE. The CDR3 nucleotides are TGTGCCAGCAGCCTAGGAGGACAGGGAGACTATGGCTACACCTTC. Translation gives CASSLGGQGDYGYTF. The variable domain in full, completed from reference TRBV9 and TRBJ1-2, reads DSGVTQTPKHLITATGQRVTLRCSPRSGDLSVYWYQQSLDQGLQFLIQYYNGEERAKGNILERFSAQQFPDLHSELNLSSLELGDSALYFCASSLGGQGDYGYTFGSGTRLTVV.

This chain links TRBV5-8 with TRBJ1-5; D is possibly TRBD1 (6 bases). Per germline, CDR1 SGHTS and CDR2 YDEGEE. The CDR3 sequence is 14 residues long. The V end was cut by 2 bases, the J end by 5 bases, with 11 bases between. CDR3 sequence reads: CASSFVGADQPQHF. The CDR3 DNA sequence: TGTGCCAGCAGCTTCGTGGGGGCAGATCAGCCCCAGCATTTT. The full variable domain, its missing parts supplied by reference TRBV5-8 and TRBJ1-5, is EAGVTQSPTHLIKTRGQQATLRCSPISGHTSVYWYQQALGLGLQFLLWYDEGEERNRGNFPPRFSGRQFPNYSSELNVNALELEDSALYLCASSFVGADQPQHFGDGTRLSIL.

This clone was counted once. The chain uses TRBV19 and TRBJ1-2; 9 bases line up with TRBD1. Germline V gene data show CDR1 as LNHDA and CDR2 as SQIVND (reference sequence). Losses at the gene ends were 6 bases for V and 0 bases for J; bases not matched to a gene: 11. This CDR3 spans 17 amino acids. This CDR3 reads CASSPLPGQGPNYGYTF. CDR3 DNA sequence: TGTGCCAGTAGCCCTCTCCCGGGACAGGGACCTAACTATGGCTACACCTTC.

The rearrangement joins TRBV7-2 to TRBJ1-2, with D possibly TRBD1 on 6 matching bases. The CDR3 extends over 17 amino acids. Trimming took 5 bases from V and 0 from J, leaving 19 bases between them. CDR1 is SGHTA, CDR2 FQGNSA, per germline. The CDR3 bases are TGTGCCAGCAGCCGCGGCGGGGGGCAGTTAGCTAACTATGGCTACACCTTC. Protein sequence: CASSRGGGQLANYGYTF.

The rearrangement links TRBV19 to TRBJ2-3; the match to TRBD2 covers 11 bases. V lost 3 bases to trimming and J lost 6 bases; unmatched junction nucleotides: 20. The CDR3 covers 20 residues. CDR1 is LNHDA, CDR2 SQIVND, per germline (reference sequence). This CDR3 is CASSMRGGRGTSGLGDTQYF. The CDR3 coding sequence is TGTGCCAGTAGTATGCGGGGTGGGCGCGGGACTAGCGGCCTTGGCGATACGCAGTATTTT.

The chain joins TRBV6-2 or TRBV6-3 to TRBJ1-6; TRBD1 matches at 9 bases. V was pared by 5 bases and J by 11 bases, with 7 bases of the junction left unmatched. The CDR3 is 14 residues long. The germline CDR1 and CDR2 sequences are MNHEY and SVGEGT. CDR3: CASSTDRGYPPLHF. DNA for the CDR3: TGTGCCAGCAGTACGGACAGGGGCTACCCACCCCTCCACTTT.

The chain recombines TRBV4-1 with TRBJ2-2; the D gene is possibly TRBD2 (5 bases). The CDR3 is 14 residues long. The germline V gene encodes CDR1 MGHRA and CDR2 YSYEKL. The ends were cut back, 4 bases at V and 2 bases at J, with 8 bases in the middle. Here the CDR3 reads CASSLEVNTGELFF. CDR3 DNA sequence: TGCGCCAGCAGCCTGGAGGTTAACACCGGGGAGCTGTTTTTT.

This chain joins TRBV6-2 or TRBV6-3 and TRBJ1-4, with 7 bases that match TRBD1. This CDR3 comprises 18 residues. With V trimmed by 0 bases and J by 3 bases, 10 bases remained unmatched. CDR1 and CDR2 (germline): MNHEY, SVGEGT. Here the CDR3 DNA reads TGTGCCAGCAGTTACTCGAGGAGGGGGCCCGCGGCTAATGAAAAACTGTTTTTT. The encoded protein is CASSYSRRGPAANEKLFF.

This chain joins TRBV7-8 and TRBJ1-6; the D gene is possibly TRBD1 (6 bases). This CDR3 spans 14 amino acids. Per the germline V gene, CDR1 is SGHVS and CDR2 is FQNEAQ. V gave up 3 bases and J gave up 8 bases, with 11 bases separating them. The CDR3 DNA follows: TGTGCCAGCAGCTTTCAGGGGAGCGATTCACCCCTCCACTTT. This gives the protein CASSFQGSDSPLHF.

A single count supports this clone. This sequence joins TRBV6-2 or TRBV6-3 and TRBJ1-2, with D tentatively TRBD1 (6 bases). Trimming cost V 0 bases and J 5 bases, with 13 bases left between them. The CDR3 runs 15 residues. Germline CDR1 is MNHEY and CDR2 is SVGEGT. The CDR3 nucleotides are TGTGCCAGCAGTTACTCGACGGGGACATATTATGGCTACACCTTC. It encodes CASSYSTGTYYGYTF.

J is TRBJ1-2 and V is TRBV6-5; 9 bases line up with TRBD1. Per the germline V gene, CDR1 is MNHEY and CDR2 is SVGAGI. This CDR3 has 13 amino acids. V was clipped by 6 bases and J by 5 bases; unmatched bases: 4. The CDR3 DNA reads as TGTGCCAGCAGGGGGACAGGGAAGTATGGCTACACCTTC. It specifies CASRGTGKYGYTF.

This chain links TRBV6-4 with TRBJ1-2; the D gene is possibly TRBD1 (5 bases). Germline V lookup: CDR1 MRHNA, CDR2 SNTAGT. Trimming shortened V by 2 bases and J by 4 bases, and 5 bases separated the two germline ends. CDR3 size: 12 residues. The CDR3 DNA reads TGTGCCAGCAGTGACGGGGCCTATGGCTACACCTTC. Residues: CASSDGAYGYTF.

This clone was seen once. The CDR3 sequence is CASSLGQGNYGYTF. The CDR3 region has the DNA TGTGCCAGCAGCTTGGGACAGGGAAACTATGGCTACACCTTC. This chain links TRBV2 with TRBJ1-2; 9 bases are a match to TRBD1. The ends lost 6 bases at V and 2 bases at J; junction bases unmatched: 4. Germline V gives CDR1 SNHLY, CDR2 FYNNEI. This CDR3 is built from 14 residues. Filled out from reference TRBV2 and TRBJ1-2, the complete variable domain reads EPEVTQTPSHQVTQMGQEVILRCVPISNHLYFYWYRQILGQKVEFLVSFYNNEISEKSEIFDDQFSVERPDGSNFTLKIRSTKLEDSAMYFCASSLGQGNYGYTFGSGTRLTVV.

The gene calls are TRBV29-1 and TRBJ1-5; 7 positions match TRBD1. This CDR3 spans 14 amino acids. CDR1 is SQVTM, CDR2 ANQGSEA, per germline. Germline trimming cut 7 bases from V and 3 bases from J; bases unmatched to any gene: 9. The CDR3 is CSAAGTDPNQPQHF. The CDR3 DNA sequence: TGCAGCGCCGCCGGGACAGACCCCAATCAGCCCCAGCATTTT.

The V gene is TRBV7-2, the J gene TRBJ2-3; 8 bases are a match to TRBD2. Per germline, CDR1 SGHTA and CDR2 FQGNSA. This CDR3 is 15 amino acids long. V trimming: 4 bases; J trimming: 4 bases; junction bases outside the gene matches: 7. For the CDR3, the DNA is TGTGCCAGCAGCTCCCGACGGGGGGGTTCAGATACGCAGTATTTT. Protein: CASSSRRGGSDTQYF.

The chain carries TRBV6-2 or TRBV6-3 and TRBJ1-3, with 8 bases lining up with TRBD1. Germline V gives CDR1 MNHEY, CDR2 SVGEGT. The CDR3 extends over 17 amino acids. Trimming took 5 bases from V and 2 from J; bases not matched to a gene: 11. CDR3 amino acids: CASSRTKTGATGNTIYF. The CDR3 coding sequence is TGTGCCAGCAGTCGGACGAAGACAGGGGCCACTGGAAACACCATATATTTT.

For the CDR3, the DNA is TGTGCCACCGCTAGGGGGTATAATTCACCCCTCCACTTT. This sequence encodes CATARGYNSPLHF. The rearrangement joins TRBV2 to TRBJ1-6; possible D gene TRBD1, 6 bases. This CDR3 has 13 residues. CDR1 and CDR2 from the germline V gene are SNHLY and FYNNEI. The V and J ends lost 10 bases and 4 bases respectively, with 11 bases between them.

The rearrangement links TRBV5-4 to TRBJ2-1; possible D gene TRBD2, 6 bases. V was shortened by 0 bases and J by 9 bases, with 13 bases between the two germline ends. Germline V gene lookup returns CDR1 SGHNT and CDR2 YYREEE (reference sequence). The CDR3 is made up of 14 amino acids. CDR3 protein: CASSLAGPGGEQFF. The CDR3 DNA follows: TGTGCCAGCAGCTTGGCGGGACCCGGGGGTGAGCAGTTCTTC.